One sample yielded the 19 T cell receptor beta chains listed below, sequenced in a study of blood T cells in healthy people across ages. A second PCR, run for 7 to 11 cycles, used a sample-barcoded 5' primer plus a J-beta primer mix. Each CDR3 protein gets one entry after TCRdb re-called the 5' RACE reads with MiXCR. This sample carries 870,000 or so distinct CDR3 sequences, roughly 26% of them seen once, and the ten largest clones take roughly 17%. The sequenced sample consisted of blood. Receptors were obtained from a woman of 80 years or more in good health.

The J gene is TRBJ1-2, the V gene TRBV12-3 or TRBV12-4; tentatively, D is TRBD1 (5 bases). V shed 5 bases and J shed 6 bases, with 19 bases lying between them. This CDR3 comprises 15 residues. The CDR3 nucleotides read TGTGCCAGCAGTGCACGGGACCGTCGTTGGGATGGCTACACCTTC. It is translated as CASSARDRRWDGYTF.

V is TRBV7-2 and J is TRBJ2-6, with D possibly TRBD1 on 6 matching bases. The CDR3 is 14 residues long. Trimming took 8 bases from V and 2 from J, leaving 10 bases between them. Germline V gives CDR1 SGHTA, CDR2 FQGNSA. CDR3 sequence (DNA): TGTGCCAGCGCACAGGGAGCTGGGGCCAACGTCCTGACTTTC. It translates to CASAQGAGANVLTF.

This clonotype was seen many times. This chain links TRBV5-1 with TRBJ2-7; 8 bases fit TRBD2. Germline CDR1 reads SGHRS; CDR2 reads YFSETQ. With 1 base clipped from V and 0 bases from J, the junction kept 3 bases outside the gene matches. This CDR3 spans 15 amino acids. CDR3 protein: CASSLNSGDSYEQYF. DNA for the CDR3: TGCGCCAGCAGCTTGAATAGCGGGGACTCCTACGAGCAGTACTTC.

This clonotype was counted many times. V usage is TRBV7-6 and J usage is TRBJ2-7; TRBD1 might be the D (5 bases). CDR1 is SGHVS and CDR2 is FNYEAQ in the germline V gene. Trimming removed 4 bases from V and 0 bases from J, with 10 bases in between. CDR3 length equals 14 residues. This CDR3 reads CASSSSGNSYEQYF. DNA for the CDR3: TGTGCCAGCAGCTCCTCAGGGAACTCCTACGAGCAGTACTTC.

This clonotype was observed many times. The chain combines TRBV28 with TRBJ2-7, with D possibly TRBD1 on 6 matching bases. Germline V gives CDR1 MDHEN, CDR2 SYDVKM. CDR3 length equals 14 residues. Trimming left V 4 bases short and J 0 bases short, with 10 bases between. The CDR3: CASSWTVSSYEQYF. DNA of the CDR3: TGTGCCAGCAGTTGGACAGTAAGCTCCTACGAGCAGTACTTC.

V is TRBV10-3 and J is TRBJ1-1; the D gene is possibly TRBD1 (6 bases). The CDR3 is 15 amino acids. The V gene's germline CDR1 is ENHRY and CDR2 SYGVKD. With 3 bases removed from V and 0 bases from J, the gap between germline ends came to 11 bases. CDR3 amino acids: CAISERGSLNTEAFF. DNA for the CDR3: TGTGCCATCAGTGAAAGGGGGTCCTTGAACACTGAAGCTTTCTTT.

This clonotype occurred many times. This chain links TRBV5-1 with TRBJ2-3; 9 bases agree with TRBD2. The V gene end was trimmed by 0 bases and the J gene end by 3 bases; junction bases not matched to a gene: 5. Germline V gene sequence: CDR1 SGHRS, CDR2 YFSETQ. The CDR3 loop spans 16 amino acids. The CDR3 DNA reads TGCGCCAGCAGCTTGGCCCTAGCGGGGAAGACAGATACGCAGTATTTT. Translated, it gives CASSLALAGKTDTQYF. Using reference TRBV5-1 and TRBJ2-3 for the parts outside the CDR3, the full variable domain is KAGVTQTPRYLIKTRGQQVTLSCSPISGHRSVSWYQQTPGQGLQFLFEYFSETQRNKGNFPGRFSGRQFSNSRSEMNVSTLELGDSALYLCASSLALAGKTDTQYFGPGTRLTVL.

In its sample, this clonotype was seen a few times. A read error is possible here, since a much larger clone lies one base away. As DNA, the CDR3 is TGTGCCAGCAGCCAGGGGACGGTCCGGGAGACCCGGTACTTC. Its protein product is CASSQGTVRETRYF. The V and J genes are TRBV6-5 and TRBJ2-5; D may be TRBD1 or TRBD2 (6 bases each). This CDR3 region has 14 residues. The germline gives CDR1 MNHEY, CDR2 SVGAGI.

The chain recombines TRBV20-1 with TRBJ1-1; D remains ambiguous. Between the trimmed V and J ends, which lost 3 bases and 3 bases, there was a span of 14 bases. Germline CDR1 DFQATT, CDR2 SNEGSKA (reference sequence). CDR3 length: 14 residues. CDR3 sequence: CSARFGGADTEAFF. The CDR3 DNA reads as TGCAGTGCTAGGTTCGGAGGAGCGGACACTGAAGCTTTCTTT.

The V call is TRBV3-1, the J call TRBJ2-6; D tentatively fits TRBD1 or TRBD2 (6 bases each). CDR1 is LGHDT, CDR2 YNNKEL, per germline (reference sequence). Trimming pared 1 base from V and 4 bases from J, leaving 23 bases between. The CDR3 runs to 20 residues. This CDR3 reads CASSQGEKDPGDSGANVLTF. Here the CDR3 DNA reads TGTGCCAGCAGCCAAGGAGAAAAAGACCCAGGGGACTCCGGGGCCAACGTCCTGACTTTC.

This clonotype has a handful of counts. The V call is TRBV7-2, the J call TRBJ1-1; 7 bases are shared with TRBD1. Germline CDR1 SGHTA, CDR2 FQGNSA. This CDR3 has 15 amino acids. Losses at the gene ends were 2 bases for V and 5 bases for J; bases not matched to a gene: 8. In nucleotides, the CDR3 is TGTGCCAGCAGCTTAACGTCGCAGGGGGTTACTGAAGCTTTCTTT. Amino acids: CASSLTSQGVTEAFF.

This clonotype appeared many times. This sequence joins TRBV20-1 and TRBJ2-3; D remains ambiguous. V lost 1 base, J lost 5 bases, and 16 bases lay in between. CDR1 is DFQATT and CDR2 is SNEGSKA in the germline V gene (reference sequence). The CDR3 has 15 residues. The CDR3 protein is CSARVRSYPIDTQYF. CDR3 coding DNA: TGCAGTGCTAGAGTCCGTTCATACCCGATAGATACGCAGTATTTT.

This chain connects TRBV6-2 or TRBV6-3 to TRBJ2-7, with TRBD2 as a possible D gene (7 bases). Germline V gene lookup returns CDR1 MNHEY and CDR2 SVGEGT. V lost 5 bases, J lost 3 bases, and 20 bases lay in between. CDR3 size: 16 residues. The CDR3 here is CASSDPAGGPYYEQYF. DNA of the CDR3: TGTGCCAGCAGTGACCCGGCCGGGGGGCCGTACTACGAGCAGTACTTC.

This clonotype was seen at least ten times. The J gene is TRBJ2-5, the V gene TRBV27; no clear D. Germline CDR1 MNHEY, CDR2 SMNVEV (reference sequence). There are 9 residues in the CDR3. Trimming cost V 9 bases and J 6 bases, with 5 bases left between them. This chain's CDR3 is CARAKTQYF. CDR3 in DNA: TGTGCCAGGGCGAAGACCCAGTACTTC.

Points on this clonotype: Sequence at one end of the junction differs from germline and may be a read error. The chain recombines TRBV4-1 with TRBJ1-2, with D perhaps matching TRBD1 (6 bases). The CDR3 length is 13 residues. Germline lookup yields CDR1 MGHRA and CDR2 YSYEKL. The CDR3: CAGSLGQNYGYTF. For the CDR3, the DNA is TGCGCCGGCAGCTTAGGACAGAACTATGGCTACACCTTC.

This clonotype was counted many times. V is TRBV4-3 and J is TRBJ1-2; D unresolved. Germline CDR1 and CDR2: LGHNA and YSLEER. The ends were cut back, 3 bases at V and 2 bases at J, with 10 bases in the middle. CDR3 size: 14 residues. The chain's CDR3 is CASSQNSLNYGYTF. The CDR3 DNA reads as TGCGCCAGCAGCCAGAACAGTCTGAACTATGGCTACACCTTC.

CDR3 DNA: TGTGCCAGCAGTGAAGGCGGACTAGCTGGGAACACCGGGGAGCTGTTTTTT. This encodes CASSEGGLAGNTGELFF. This rearrangement joins TRBV6-1 to TRBJ2-2, with TRBD2 matching over 8 bases. The J segment lost 1 base and the V segment lost 1 base, leaving 5 bases of the junction unmatched. Germline-derived CDR1 and CDR2 are MNHNS and SASEGT. The CDR3 spans 17 residues.

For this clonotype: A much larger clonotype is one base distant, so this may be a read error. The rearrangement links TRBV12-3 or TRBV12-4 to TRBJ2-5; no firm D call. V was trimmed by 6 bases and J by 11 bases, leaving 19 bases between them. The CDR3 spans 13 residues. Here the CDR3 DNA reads TGTGCCAGCAGGTCCGCCAGGTACAATGAGCAGTACTTC. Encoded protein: CASRSARYNEQYF.

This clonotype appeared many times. CDR3 in DNA: TGCGCCAGCAGCCAAGATTATCGGGGGGAGACCCAGTACTTC. Protein: CASSQDYRGETQYF. The J gene is TRBJ2-5, the V gene TRBV4-3; TRBD2 is a possible D gene (6 bases). The CDR3 sequence is 14 residues long. V was shortened by 0 bases and J by 5 bases, with 10 bases between the two germline ends. Germline assignment: CDR1 LGHNA and CDR2 YSLEER.